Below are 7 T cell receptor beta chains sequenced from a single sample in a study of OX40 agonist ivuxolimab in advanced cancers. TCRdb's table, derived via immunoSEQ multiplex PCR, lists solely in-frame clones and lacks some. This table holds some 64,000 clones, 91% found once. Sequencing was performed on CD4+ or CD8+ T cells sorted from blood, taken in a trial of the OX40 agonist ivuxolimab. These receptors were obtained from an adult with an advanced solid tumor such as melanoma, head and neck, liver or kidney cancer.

CDR3 DNA: TGTGCCAGCAGGAGACTAGCGGGTATACGAGAGACCCAGTACTTC. It codes for CASRRLAGIRETQYF. V usage is TRBV11-2 and J usage is TRBJ2-5; 10 nucleotides match TRBD2. The CDR3 is made up of 15 amino acids. With 6 bases clipped from V and 4 bases from J, the junction kept 8 bases outside the gene matches. Per the germline V gene, CDR1 is SGHAT and CDR2 is FQNNGV.

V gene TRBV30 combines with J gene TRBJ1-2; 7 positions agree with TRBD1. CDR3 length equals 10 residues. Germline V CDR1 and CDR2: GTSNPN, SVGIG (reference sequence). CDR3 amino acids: CAGQLYGYTF. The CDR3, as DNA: TGTGCGGGACAGCTCTATGGCTACACCTTC.

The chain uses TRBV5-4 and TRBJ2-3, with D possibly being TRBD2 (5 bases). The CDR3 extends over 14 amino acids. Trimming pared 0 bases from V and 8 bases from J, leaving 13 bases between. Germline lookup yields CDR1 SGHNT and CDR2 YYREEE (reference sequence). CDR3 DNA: TGTGCCAGCAGCTTGGGTCTAGCTGGCGGTACGCAGTATTTT. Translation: CASSLGLAGGTQYF.

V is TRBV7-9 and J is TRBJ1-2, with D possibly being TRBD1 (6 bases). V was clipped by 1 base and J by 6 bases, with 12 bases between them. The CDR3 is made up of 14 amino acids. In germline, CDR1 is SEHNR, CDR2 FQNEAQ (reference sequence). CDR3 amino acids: CASSLEGGDHGYTF. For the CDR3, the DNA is TGTGCCAGCAGCTTAGAGGGGGGTGACCATGGCTACACCTTC.

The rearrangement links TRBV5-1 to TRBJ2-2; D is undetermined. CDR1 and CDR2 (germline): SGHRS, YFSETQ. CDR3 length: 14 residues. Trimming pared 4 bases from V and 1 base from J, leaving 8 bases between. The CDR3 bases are TGCGCCAGCAGCCTTCCCCGGAACACCGGGGAGCTGTTTTTT. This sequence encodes CASSLPRNTGELFF.

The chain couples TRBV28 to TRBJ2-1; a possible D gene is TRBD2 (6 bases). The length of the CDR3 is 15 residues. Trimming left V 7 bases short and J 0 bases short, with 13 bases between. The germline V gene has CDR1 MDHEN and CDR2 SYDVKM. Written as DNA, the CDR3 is TGTGCCAGCACGCGGGACCTCGTCTCCTACAATGAGCAGTTCTTC. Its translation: CASTRDLVSYNEQFF.

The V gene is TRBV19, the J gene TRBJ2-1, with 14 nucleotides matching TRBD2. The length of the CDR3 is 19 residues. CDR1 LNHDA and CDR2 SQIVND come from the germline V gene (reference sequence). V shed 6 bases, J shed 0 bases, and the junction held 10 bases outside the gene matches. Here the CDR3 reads CASRTRGLAGDSSYNEQFF. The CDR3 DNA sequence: TGTGCCAGTAGGACCCGGGGACTAGCGGGGGATAGCTCCTACAATGAGCAGTTCTTC. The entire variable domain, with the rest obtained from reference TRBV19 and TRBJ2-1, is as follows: DGGITQSPKYLFRKEGQNVTLSCEQNLNHDAMYWYRQDPGQGLRLIYYSQIVNDFQKGDIAEGYSVSREKKESFPLTVTSAQKNPTAFYLCASRTRGLAGDSSYNEQFFGPGTRLTVL.